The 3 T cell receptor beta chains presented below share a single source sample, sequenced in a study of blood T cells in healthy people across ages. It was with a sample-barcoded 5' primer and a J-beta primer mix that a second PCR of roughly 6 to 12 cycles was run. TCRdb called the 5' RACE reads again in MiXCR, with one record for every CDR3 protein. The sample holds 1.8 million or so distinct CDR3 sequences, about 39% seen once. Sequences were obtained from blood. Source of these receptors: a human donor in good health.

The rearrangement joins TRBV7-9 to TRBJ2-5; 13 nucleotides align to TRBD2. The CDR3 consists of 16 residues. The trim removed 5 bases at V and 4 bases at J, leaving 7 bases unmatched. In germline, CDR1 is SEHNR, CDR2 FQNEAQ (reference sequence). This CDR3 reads CASSPNGLAGAETQYF. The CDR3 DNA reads TGTGCCAGCAGCCCGAACGGACTAGCGGGGGCAGAGACCCAGTACTTC.

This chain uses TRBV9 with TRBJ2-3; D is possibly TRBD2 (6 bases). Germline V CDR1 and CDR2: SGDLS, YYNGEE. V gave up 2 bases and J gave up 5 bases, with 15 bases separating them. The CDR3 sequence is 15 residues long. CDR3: CASSVGGARGDTQYF. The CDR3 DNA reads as TGTGCCAGCAGCGTCGGCGGGGCCCGAGGAGATACGCAGTATTTT. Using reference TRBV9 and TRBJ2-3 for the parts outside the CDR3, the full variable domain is DSGVTQTPKHLITATGQRVTLRCSPRSGDLSVYWYQQSLDQGLQFLIQYYNGEERAKGNILERFSAQQFPDLHSELNLSSLELGDSALYFCASSVGGARGDTQYFGPGTRLTVL.

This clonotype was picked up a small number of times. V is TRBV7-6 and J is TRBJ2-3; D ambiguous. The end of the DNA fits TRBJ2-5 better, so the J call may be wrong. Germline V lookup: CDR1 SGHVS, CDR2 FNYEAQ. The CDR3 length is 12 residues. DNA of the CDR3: TGTGCCAGCAGCTTAGCCCCCGGGACCCAGTACTTC. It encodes CASSLAPGTQYF.